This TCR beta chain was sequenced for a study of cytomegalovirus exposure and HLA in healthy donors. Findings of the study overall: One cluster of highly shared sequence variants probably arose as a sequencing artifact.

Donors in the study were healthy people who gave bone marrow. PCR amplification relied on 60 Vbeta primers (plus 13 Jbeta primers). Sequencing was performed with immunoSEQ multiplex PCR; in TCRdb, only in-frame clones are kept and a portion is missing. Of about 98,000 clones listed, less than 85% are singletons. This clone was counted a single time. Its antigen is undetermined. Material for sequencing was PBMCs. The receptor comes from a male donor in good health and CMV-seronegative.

DNA of the CDR3: TGTGCCAGCAGCTTCAGGGGACCCTATGGCTACACCTTC. Translating it yields CASSFRGPYGYTF. The V gene is TRBV28, the J gene TRBJ1-2; perhaps TRBD1 as D (6 bases). Germline-derived CDR1 and CDR2 are MDHEN and SYDVKM. The CDR3 totals 13 residues. V was shortened by 6 bases and J by 4 bases, with 12 bases between the two germline ends.